These 16 T cell receptor beta chains share one sample of origin, sequenced in a study of T cells of healthy individuals. TCRdb re-called the 5' RACE reads through MiXCR, storing one row per CDR3 protein. This repertoire shows about 96,000 distinct CDR3 sequences, around 17% found once; its top ten account for about 6.2%. Every receptor here comes from a human donor in good health.

This clonotype appeared a few times. The chain couples TRBV12-3 or TRBV12-4 to TRBJ2-3, with D possibly TRBD1 on 5 matching bases. This CDR3 comprises 15 residues. With 7 bases removed from V and 2 bases from J, the gap between germline ends came to 16 bases. The CDR3 loop reads CASTPDSGVTDTQYF. The CDR3 DNA follows: TGTGCCAGCACTCCCGACAGTGGGGTCACAGATACGCAGTATTTT.

This clonotype has a handful of counts. The rearrangement joins TRBV7-9 to TRBJ2-1; D may be TRBD1 or TRBD2 (6 bases each). Per the germline V gene, CDR1 is SEHNR and CDR2 is FQNEAQ (reference sequence). The CDR3 has 17 amino acids. V was clipped by 4 bases and J by 0 bases, with 16 bases between them. The CDR3, as DNA: TGTGCCAGCAGCTCCTTCGGACAGACTAGCTCCTACAATGAGCAGTTCTTC. Protein: CASSSFGQTSSYNEQFF.

V gene TRBV7-9 combines with J gene TRBJ1-1; D call uncertain. This CDR3 comprises 13 residues. V shed 3 bases and J shed 1 base, with 6 bases lying between them. Germline V gene sequence: CDR1 SEHNR, CDR2 FQNEAQ (reference sequence). The CDR3 nucleotides read TGTGCCAGCAGCTTTGTCAGGAACACTGAAGCTTTCTTT. It specifies CASSFVRNTEAFF.

This clonotype has a handful of counts. The germline gene is not matched at one end of the junction; a read error may be the cause. The chain employs TRBV4-3 and TRBJ1-4; D gene unclear. Per the germline V gene, CDR1 is LGHNA and CDR2 is YSLEER. The CDR3 is 14 amino acids. The CDR3, as DNA: TGCGCCAGCAGCCAAGAACCATTATCGGGCTTCACCGTTTTT. Translating it yields CASSQEPLSGFTVF.

Only a few counts were recorded for this clonotype. The chain has TRBV28 and TRBJ2-3; 7 bases agree with TRBD1. This CDR3 has 15 residues. Per germline, CDR1 MDHEN and CDR2 SYDVKM. Trimming at V came to 1 base and at J to 4 bases, leaving 5 bases not matched to a gene. The CDR3 DNA reads TGTGCCAGCAGTTTATTAGGTCAGGGGGCAGATACGCAGTATTTT. Translation gives CASSLLGQGADTQYF.

This clonotype showed up many times. The chain employs TRBV20-1 and TRBJ1-5, with 8 bases identical to TRBD1. Germline V gene lookup returns CDR1 DFQATT and CDR2 SNEGSKA (reference sequence). This CDR3 contains 14 residues. J lost 7 bases, V lost 1 base, and 6 bases had no gene match. CDR3: CSARAYRGVQPQHF. CDR3 nucleotides: TGCAGTGCTAGAGCTTACAGGGGGGTCCAGCCCCAGCATTTT.

The rearrangement uses TRBV12-3 or TRBV12-4 and TRBJ2-1; D is uncertain. Trimming took 7 bases from V and 2 from J, leaving 12 bases between them. This CDR3 has 14 residues. This chain's CDR3 is CASIRDWAYNEQFF. CDR3 in DNA: TGTGCCAGCATCCGCGACTGGGCCTACAATGAGCAGTTCTTC.

This clonotype appeared a few times. The chain joins TRBV7-2 to TRBJ2-7, with D unresolved. From germline, CDR1 is SGHTA and CDR2 FQGNSA. V was clipped by 1 base and J by 4 bases, with 8 bases between them. This CDR3 region has 13 residues. The CDR3 DNA sequence: TGTGCCAGCAGCTTAGGGGTCGGGTACGAGCAGTACTTC. The encoded protein is CASSLGVGYEQYF.

This clonotype was seen repeatedly, ten times or more. The chain has TRBV6-2 or TRBV6-3 and TRBJ1-2, with D possibly being TRBD1 (6 bases). The germline V gene has CDR1 MNHEY and CDR2 SVGEGT. This CDR3 is built from 13 residues. The V end was cut by 5 bases, the J end by 1 base, with 8 bases between. CDR3 sequence: CASSDRINYGYTF. The CDR3 DNA follows: TGTGCCAGCAGTGACAGGATTAACTATGGCTACACCTTC.

This clonotype was detected a few times. The chain uses TRBV4-1 and TRBJ1-4, with D unresolved. The length of the CDR3 is 17 residues. From germline, CDR1 is MGHRA and CDR2 YSYEKL. The V end lost 2 bases, the J end lost 6 bases, and 19 bases lay between the germline ends. CDR3 loop: CASSQPGWRSGDEKLFF. The CDR3 DNA is TGCGCCAGCAGCCAACCGGGGTGGCGGAGTGGGGATGAAAAACTGTTTTTT.

The V and J genes are TRBV4-3 and TRBJ1-1; D call uncertain. Trimming pared 2 bases from V and 1 base from J, leaving 11 bases between. CDR1 LGHNA and CDR2 YSLEER come from the germline V gene. The CDR3 totals 15 residues. This CDR3 is CASSQSQDGNTEAFF. As DNA, the CDR3 is TGCGCCAGCAGCCAATCCCAGGACGGGAACACTGAAGCTTTCTTT.

This chain uses TRBV18 with TRBJ2-7, with D maybe TRBD1 (5 bases). CDR3 length equals 13 residues. Germline values: CDR1 KGHSH, CDR2 LQKENI. V shed 3 bases and J shed 5 bases, with 11 bases lying between them. CDR3 coding DNA: TGTGCCAGCTCACCGGGGCAGGGCGACGAGCAGTACTTC. Protein: CASSPGQGDEQYF. Complete variable domain (other parts from reference TRBV18 and TRBJ2-7): NAGVMQNPRHLVRRRGQEARLRCSPMKGHSHVYWYRQLPEEGLKFMVYLQKENIIDESGMPKERFSAEFPKEGPSILRIQQVVRGDSAAYFCASSPGQGDEQYFGPGTRLTVT.

This clonotype was counted ten times or more. The CDR3 DNA is TGTGCCAGCAGTTACCGCAGCTTTGTAGATACGCAGTATTTT. Its protein is CASSYRSFVDTQYF. This chain links TRBV6-2 or TRBV6-3 with TRBJ2-3; no clear D gene. CDR3 length equals 14 residues. The V and J ends lost 2 bases and 5 bases respectively, with 11 bases between them. CDR1 is MNHEY and CDR2 is SVGEGT in the germline V gene.

This clonotype came up a few times. J is TRBJ1-4 and V is TRBV20-1; 7 positions agree with TRBD1. There are 18 residues in the CDR3. Losses at the gene ends were 4 bases for V and 2 bases for J; bases not matched to a gene: 16. In germline, CDR1 is DFQATT, CDR2 SNEGSKA (reference sequence). CDR3 residues: CSATPLTGARSTNEKLFF. The CDR3 DNA is TGCAGTGCTACCCCGTTAACAGGGGCCCGGAGTACTAATGAAAAACTGTTTTTT.

Notes on this clonotype: Without the conserved terminal phenylalanine or tryptophan, this CDR3 likely stems from a read error. The V call is TRBV30, the J call TRBJ1-1, with D maybe TRBD1 (5 bases). Per the germline V gene, CDR1 is GTSNPN and CDR2 is SVGIG (reference sequence). The CDR3 sequence is 13 residues long. With 2 bases removed from V and 2 bases from J, the gap between germline ends came to 9 bases. CDR3 nucleotide sequence: TGTGCCTGGAGTCTGGGGGGAAACACTGAAGCTTTCCTT. Translating gives CAWSLGGNTEAFL.

CDR3 region: CASSLDVTLAKNIQYF. The CDR3 nucleotides are TGTGCCAGCAGCTTAGATGTCACCCTAGCCAAAAACATTCAGTACTTC. The chain recombines TRBV7-2 with TRBJ2-4; no definite D call. Trimming stripped 1 base from V and 0 bases from J, with 10 bases between. The CDR3 sequence is 16 residues long. The germline CDR1 and CDR2 sequences are SGHTA and FQGNSA. The full variable domain, its missing parts supplied by reference TRBV7-2 and TRBJ2-4, is GAGVSQSPSNKVTEKGKDVELRCDPISGHTALYWYRQSLGQGLEFLIYFQGNSAPDKSGLPSDRFSAERTGGSVSTLTIQRTQQEDSAVYLCASSLDVTLAKNIQYFGAGTRLSVL.